These T cell receptor beta chains were read from a single sample in a study of CD8+ T cells in alopecia areata. The method was immunoSEQ multiplex PCR; TCRdb's version includes in-frame clones alone and lacks a portion of them. The sample shows roughly 280,000 clones, approximately 60% of them seen only once. Sequences were derived from CD4+ T cells sorted from blood, sampled around week 53, from a patient treated with tofacitinib. The receptors here all came from a human donor with alopecia areata. CDR3s include the opening cysteine and the closing phenylalanine or tryptophan.

J gene: TRBJ2-7; V gene: TRBV5-1; CDR3 protein: CASSLGSSGTYEQYF
J gene: TRBJ2-1; V gene: TRBV10-3; CDR3 protein: CAIRGTGGERGEQFF
J gene: TRBJ2-7; V gene: TRBV6-5; CDR3 protein: CASRRTGAYEQYF
J gene: TRBJ2-3; V gene: TRBV2; CDR3 protein: CAGLTGGSRDTQYF
J gene: TRBJ2-5; V gene: TRBV11-2; CDR3 protein: CASSLGERGGLETQYF
J gene: TRBJ2-7; V gene: TRBV4-1; CDR3 protein: CASSQVGGQGGYEQYF
J gene: TRBJ1-1; V gene: TRBV6-5; CDR3 protein: CASRNDVVNTEAFF
J gene: TRBJ2-5; V gene: TRBV7-6; CDR3 protein: CASSHHGGAQETQYF
J gene: TRBJ2-5; V gene: TRBV4-1; CDR3 protein: CASSQDVVAGGRETQYF
J gene: TRBJ2-5; V gene: TRBV4-2; CDR3 protein: CASSQGRVATQYF
J gene: TRBJ2-1; V gene: TRBV27; CDR3 protein: CASGPRDEQFF
J gene: TRBJ1-1; V gene: TRBV29-1; CDR3 protein: CSVEGDRNTEAFF
J gene: TRBJ1-1; V gene: TRBV5-1; CDR3 protein: CASSARDSEAFF
J gene: TRBJ1-5; V gene: TRBV27; CDR3 protein: CASSFTGDQPQHF
J gene: TRBJ1-1; V gene: TRBV15; CDR3 protein: CATSRGYDKMNTEAFF
J gene: TRBJ2-3; V gene: TRBV7-6; CDR3 protein: CASSQGPDTQYF
J gene: TRBJ1-5; V gene: TRBV29-1; CDR3 protein: CSAGQGPNQPQHF
J gene: TRBJ1-1; V gene: TRBV29-1; CDR3 protein: CSVEQGHTEAFF
J gene: TRBJ1-5; V gene: TRBV2; CDR3 protein: CASSEAWQSLAGNQPQHF
J gene: TRBJ1-1; V gene: TRBV30; CDR3 protein: CAGTGRGRDTEAFF
J gene: TRBJ2-7; V gene: TRBV6-5; CDR3 protein: CASTRSRYSYEQYF
J gene: TRBJ2-1; V gene: TRBV7-2; CDR3 protein: CASSFVGRGGSNEQFF
J gene: TRBJ1-1; V gene: TRBV25-1; CDR3 protein: CATTGIGSTEAFF
J gene: TRBJ2-7; V gene: TRBV10-3; CDR3 protein: CAISVRQNEQYF
J gene: TRBJ2-1; V gene: TRBV9; CDR3 protein: CASSVRGSYNEQFF
J gene: TRBJ2-3; V gene: TRBV15; CDR3 protein: CATSRVVGGDTQYF
J gene: TRBJ2-2; V gene: TRBV7-2; CDR3 protein: CASTRQGGINTGELFF
J gene: TRBJ1-5; V gene: TRBV19; CDR3 protein: CASSMGSGHQPQHF
J gene: TRBJ2-6; V gene: TRBV5-6; CDR3 protein: CASSPSGANVLTF
J gene: TRBJ1-2; V gene: TRBV29-1; CDR3 protein: CSVEDSPVYGYTF
J gene: TRBJ2-3; V gene: TRBV6-6; CDR3 protein: CASSSRDSQYSDTQYF
J gene: TRBJ1-5; V gene: TRBV5-6; CDR3 protein: CASSSARGTNQPQHF
J gene: TRBJ2-7; V gene: TRBV6-5; CDR3 protein: CASSLDSVRVEQYF
J gene: TRBJ2-3; V gene: TRBV7-2; CDR3 protein: CASSHPRRRTDTQYF
J gene: TRBJ2-3; V gene: TRBV5-1; CDR3 protein: CASSLESSGGRTQYF
J gene: TRBJ2-5; V gene: TRBV7-2; CDR3 protein: CASSSNSGTRKTQYF
J gene: TRBJ1-2; V gene: TRBV5-1; CDR3 protein: CASSRTGDYGYTF
J gene: TRBJ1-3; V gene: TRBV7-9; CDR3 protein: CASSAHRGSGNTIYF
J gene: TRBJ1-1; V gene: TRBV4-1; CDR3 protein: CASSQEMESTEAFF
J gene: TRBJ2-7; V gene: TRBV27; CDR3 protein: CASSSQGSSYEQYF
J gene: TRBJ2-7; V gene: TRBV29-1; CDR3 protein: CSAGRGGSSYEQYF
J gene: TRBJ1-1; V gene: TRBV10-3; CDR3 protein: CAISEGPLNTEAFF
J gene: TRBJ2-4; V gene: TRBV7-2; CDR3 protein: CASSRGLGNIQYF
J gene: TRBJ2-2; V gene: TRBV7-3; CDR3 protein: CASSLQGANTGELFF
J gene: TRBJ2-1; V gene: TRBV7-3; CDR3 protein: CASSQVGGADNEQFF
J gene: TRBJ2-5; V gene: TRBV27; CDR3 protein: CASSLSPQFRETQYF
J gene: TRBJ2-3; V gene: TRBV7-2; CDR3 protein: CASSLSRGPTDTQYF
J gene: TRBJ2-1; V gene: TRBV5-4; CDR3 protein: CASSLDSGDNEQFF
J gene: TRBJ2-3; V gene: TRBV29-1; CDR3 protein: CSVEGGVLQGPEDTQYF
J gene: TRBJ1-5; V gene: TRBV6-1; CDR3 protein: CASSAGRNSNQPQHF
J gene: TRBJ1-6; V gene: TRBV14; CDR3 protein: CASSQEAKNSPLHF
J gene: TRBJ1-1; V gene: TRBV6-5; CDR3 protein: CASSTRQNTEAFF
J gene: TRBJ2-3; V gene: TRBV29-1; CDR3 protein: CSVEEGGVDTQYF
J gene: TRBJ2-1; V gene: TRBV29-1; CDR3 protein: CSALRPLAAYNEQFF
J gene: TRBJ1-6; V gene: TRBV13; CDR3 protein: CASSFGDRVSPLHF